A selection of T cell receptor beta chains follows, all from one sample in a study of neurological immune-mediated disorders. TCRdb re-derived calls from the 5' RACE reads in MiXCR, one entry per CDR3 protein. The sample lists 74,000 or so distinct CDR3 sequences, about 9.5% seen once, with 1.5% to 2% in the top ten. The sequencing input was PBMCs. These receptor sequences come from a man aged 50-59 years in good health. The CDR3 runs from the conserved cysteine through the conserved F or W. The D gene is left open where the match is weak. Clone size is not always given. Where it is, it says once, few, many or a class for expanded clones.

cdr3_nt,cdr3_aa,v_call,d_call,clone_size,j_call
TGTGCCAGCAAAGCGACAGTCGCTGGAAACACCATATATTTT,CASKATVAGNTIYF,TRBV28,-,many,TRBJ1-3
TGCGCCAGCAGCCGAGGTATAGCGGGACTGAACACCGGGGAGCTGTTTTTT,CASSRGIAGLNTGELFF,TRBV4-3,TRBD2,many,TRBJ2-2
TGTGCCAGCAGCCGGGATCGAACGAACACTGAAGCTTTCTTT,CASSRDRTNTEAFF,TRBV3-1,-,many,TRBJ1-1
TGTGCCAGCAGTGACGTCGGAGGGGCAGGTAATGAGCAGTTCTTC,CASSDVGGAGNEQFF,TRBV6-4,-,many,TRBJ2-1
TGTGCCAGCAGTTGGACTAGCGGGGGAGGGACCTACAATGAGCAGTTCTTC,CASSWTSGGGTYNEQFF,TRBV12-3/TRBV12-4,TRBD2,many,TRBJ2-1
TGCGCCAGCAGCTCCGGGACGGATGATTCAGGAAAACTGTTTTTT,CASSSGTDDSGKLFF,TRBV5-1,-,many,TRBJ1-4
TGCGCCAGCAGCTTGGTGGGAACTGAGCAGTTCTTC,CASSLVGTEQFF,TRBV5-1,-,many,TRBJ2-1
TGTGCCACCAGCAGAGATCGTGTAGGCGAGCAGTTCTTC,CATSRDRVGEQFF,TRBV15,-,many,TRBJ2-1
TGTGCAACTAAAGGCGAATTCCAAGAGACCCAGTACTTC,CATKGEFQETQYF,TRBV10-3,-,-,TRBJ2-5
TGTGCCAGCAGCCTCGGGACAGGGGTTAATTCACCCCTCCACTTT,CASSLGTGVNSPLHF,TRBV7-9,TRBD1,many,TRBJ1-6
TGTGCCAGCCGGGGGGGCCTCTCCTACGAGCAGTACTTC,CASRGGLSYEQYF,TRBV3-1,TRBD2,many,TRBJ2-7
TGCAGTGCTACAACTGGGCCGGCCGGGGACTATGGCTACACCTTC,CSATTGPAGDYGYTF,TRBV20-1,-,many,TRBJ1-2
TGTGCCAGCAGTTTCCGTGGGGGAGGCTCCTACAATGAGCAGTTCTTC,CASSFRGGGSYNEQFF,TRBV12-3/TRBV12-4,-,many,TRBJ2-1
TGTGCCACCAGTCCTAACGACAGATCCACAGATACGCAGTATTTT,CATSPNDRSTDTQYF,TRBV24-1,-,many,TRBJ2-3